The next 7 T cell receptor beta chains were all read from a single sample in a study of blood T cells in healthy people across ages. Primed by a sample-barcoded 5' primer and a J-beta primer mix, a second PCR proceeded for roughly 7 to 11 cycles. TCRdb processed the 5' RACE reads anew with MiXCR; each CDR3 protein has one entry. This table has 1,800,000 or so distinct CDR3 sequences, about two fifths appearing once. Sequencing was carried out using blood. The receptors derive from a human donor in good health.

V and J are TRBV12-3 or TRBV12-4 and TRBJ1-2; the D gene is possibly TRBD1 (6 bases). Trimming removed 7 bases at V and 7 bases at J, with 16 bases between. The CDR3 extends over 13 amino acids. CDR3 protein: CASTLDRLGGYTF. The DNA for the CDR3 is TGTGCCAGCACCCTAGACAGGCTCGGTGGCTACACCTTC.

The count of this clonotype is one. This could be a read error, since a much larger clone is one nucleotide away. The chain uses TRBV2 and TRBJ1-4, with 7 bases aligning to TRBD1. CDR1 is SNHLY, CDR2 FYNNEI, per germline. The V segment lost 7 bases and the J segment 7 bases; nucleotides outside the gene matches: 9. The CDR3 loop spans 14 amino acids. CDR3: CASMEGGWSEKLFF. The CDR3 DNA is TGTGCCAGCATGGAAGGGGGCTGGAGTGAAAAACTGTTTTTT.

The chain couples TRBV20-1 to TRBJ2-5; D is perhaps TRBD2 (6 bases). Germline CDR1 is DFQATT and CDR2 is SNEGSKA (reference sequence). This CDR3 is built from 17 residues. Trimming removed 3 bases at V and 4 bases at J, with 24 bases between. CDR3 sequence reads: CSARALQSRAGRETQYF. The CDR3 DNA is TGCAGTGCTAGGGCCCTACAGAGCAGGGCGGGGAGAGAGACCCAGTACTTC.

The chain has TRBV20-1 and TRBJ2-5; D is possibly TRBD1 or TRBD2 (6 bases each). The end of the DNA fits TRBJ2-7 better, so the J call may be wrong. The CDR3 runs 13 residues. The germline V gene has CDR1 DFQATT and CDR2 SNEGSKA (reference sequence). In DNA form, the CDR3 reads TGCAGTGCTAGTGAGGGGGGTCGCTACGAGCAGTACTTC. Residues: CSASEGGRYEQYF.

The rearrangement uses TRBV12-3 or TRBV12-4 and TRBJ2-2, with 7 bases identical to TRBD1. CDR3 size: 14 residues. The V and J ends lost 4 bases and 6 bases, in that order; junction bases with no gene match: 5. The CDR3 sequence: CASSSYRGSGELFF. The CDR3 nucleotides read TGTGCCAGCAGTTCTTACAGGGGATCCGGGGAGCTGTTTTTT.

This chain links TRBV7-9 with TRBJ2-5; a weak D match, TRBD1 (6 bases). CDR3 size: 17 residues. Germline lookup yields CDR1 SEHNR and CDR2 FQNEAQ (reference sequence). Trimming shortened V by 1 base and J by 2 bases, and 17 bases separated the two germline ends. CDR3 sequence: CASSLGGMAGTQETQYF. CDR3 bases: TGTGCCAGCAGCTTAGGTGGTATGGCAGGGACACAAGAGACCCAGTACTTC.

This clonotype was counted only a few times. The J gene is TRBJ2-1, the V gene TRBV12-3 or TRBV12-4, with 10 bases fitting TRBD1. V was pared by 4 bases and J by 3 bases, with 3 bases of the junction left unmatched. The CDR3 spans 15 residues. CDR3 nucleotides: TGTGCCAGCAGTTCGGACAGGGGGTTCTACAATGAGCAGTTCTTC. Its translation: CASSSDRGFYNEQFF.